These 27 T cell receptor beta chains share one sample of origin, sequenced in a study of cytomegalovirus exposure and HLA in healthy donors. The study ran its PCR with 60 Vbeta and 13 Jbeta primers. Method: immunoSEQ multiplex PCR; TCRdb's copy keeps in-frame clones and lacks some. The sample carries 150,000 or so clones, under 80% recorded once. Specimen: PBMCs. The receptors come from a human donor in good health.

The rearrangement links TRBV9 to TRBJ2-3; possible D gene TRBD1, 7 bases. V was clipped by 7 bases and J by 2 bases, with 14 bases between them. CDR1 is SGDLS and CDR2 is YYNGEE in the germline V gene. There are 14 residues in the CDR3. The CDR3 nucleotides are TGTGCCAGCGGGGCGGGACAGACCACAGATACGCAGTATTTT. It codes for CASGAGQTTDTQYF.

The chain employs TRBV11-1 and TRBJ1-2; 12 bases fit TRBD1. With V trimmed by 6 bases and J by 8 bases, 4 bases remained unmatched. The CDR3 is 13 residues long. Germline-derived CDR1 and CDR2 are SGHAT and FQDESV (reference sequence). The CDR3 coding sequence is TGTGCCAGCAGTACCGGGACAGGGGGCGGCTACACCTTC. It translates to CASSTGTGGGYTF.

The gene calls are TRBV6-1 and TRBJ2-1; the D gene is possibly TRBD1 (6 bases). V gave up 1 base and J gave up 2 bases, with 9 bases separating them. Germline V gene data show CDR1 as MNHNS and CDR2 as SASEGT. The CDR3 is 15 amino acids. The CDR3 loop reads CASSEEKGAYNEQFF. Written as DNA, the CDR3 is TGTGCCAGCAGTGAAGAAAAGGGGGCCTACAATGAGCAGTTCTTC.

The chain couples TRBV2 to TRBJ2-7; D might be TRBD2 (5 bases). V lost 11 bases and J 2 bases, leaving 13 bases between the germline ends. Germline V gene data show CDR1 as SNHLY and CDR2 as FYNNEI. The CDR3 has 12 residues. The CDR3 coding sequence is TGTGCCGAGGGTTCAATCACCTACGAGCAGTACTTC. This codes for CAEGSITYEQYF. Complete variable domain (other parts from reference TRBV2 and TRBJ2-7): EPEVTQTPSHQVTQMGQEVILRCVPISNHLYFYWYRQILGQKVEFLVSFYNNEISEKSEIFDDQFSVERPDGSNFTLKIRSTKLEDSAMYFCAEGSITYEQYFGPGTRLTVT.

This chain links TRBV7-2 with TRBJ2-2, with a possible D match to TRBD2 (6 bases). The CDR3 is 13 amino acids. Germline V CDR1 and CDR2: SGHTA, FQGNSA. Trimming took off 1 base at V and 7 bases at J, with 7 bases between the two ends. The CDR3 DNA reads TGTGCCAGCAGCTTAGGCGGGAACGGGGAGCTGTTTTTT. Translating it yields CASSLGGNGELFF.

The chain combines TRBV29-1 with TRBJ1-3; 9 bases align to TRBD1. CDR3 length: 15 residues. V dropped 0 bases and J dropped 4; count of bases not matched to a gene: 4. In germline, CDR1 is SQVTM, CDR2 ANQGSEA. CDR3 protein: CSVEDPDRGGNTIYF. CDR3 nucleotides: TGCAGCGTTGAAGACCCGGACAGGGGAGGAAACACCATATATTTT.

The chain employs TRBV18 and TRBJ1-2; 9 bases line up with TRBD1. This CDR3 has 14 residues. V was clipped by 4 bases and J by 4 bases; unmatched bases: 4. Per germline, CDR1 KGHSH and CDR2 LQKENI. CDR3: CASSLDRGGYGYTF. In DNA, the CDR3 is TGTGCCAGCTCACTGGACAGGGGCGGCTATGGCTACACCTTC.

This clone has a handful of counts. The V and J genes are TRBV6-6 and TRBJ1-2; the match to TRBD1 covers 11 bases. CDR1 is MNHNY, CDR2 SVGAGI, per germline (reference sequence). Germline trimming cut 0 bases from V and 8 bases from J; bases unmatched to any gene: 2. The CDR3 loop spans 14 amino acids. The CDR3 here is CASSYSRTGGGYTF. CDR3 sequence (DNA): TGTGCCAGCAGTTACTCCCGGACAGGGGGCGGCTACACCTTC.

This clone showed up just a few times. The V and J genes are TRBV2 and TRBJ1-2; D ambiguous. Trimming removed 4 bases at V and 4 bases at J, with 13 bases between. Germline loops: CDR1 SNHLY, CDR2 FYNNEI. The CDR3 is 14 amino acids. The CDR3 protein is CASSGYKRGYGYTF. As DNA, the CDR3 is TGTGCCAGCAGTGGGTACAAACGGGGCTATGGCTACACCTTC.

The chain recombines TRBV5-4 with TRBJ2-7; maybe TRBD2 (5 bases). Germline V gene data show CDR1 as SGHNT and CDR2 as YYREEE (reference sequence). The CDR3 totals 13 residues. V was pared by 3 bases and J by 1 base, with 8 bases between. The CDR3 is CASSSPGSYEQYF. The CDR3 DNA follows: TGTGCCAGCAGCTCCCCGGGGTCCTACGAGCAGTACTTC.

The V and J genes are TRBV6-1 and TRBJ1-2; TRBD1 agrees at 9 bases. V was clipped by 7 bases and J by 7 bases; unmatched bases: 7. Germline CDR1 MNHNS, CDR2 SASEGT. This CDR3 spans 13 amino acids. The CDR3: CASTWTGEVGYTF. CDR3 nucleotides: TGTGCCAGCACCTGGACAGGGGAGGTTGGCTACACCTTC.

CDR3 sequence: CASSLYEVLNTEAFF. CDR3 DNA: TGTGCCAGCAGCTTATATGAGGTATTGAACACTGAAGCTTTCTTT. V is TRBV7-2 and J is TRBJ1-1; D is unclear. The CDR3 has 15 residues. V lost 2 bases to trimming and J lost 0 bases, with 10 bases between them. The V gene's germline CDR1 is SGHTA and CDR2 FQGNSA.

The V call is TRBV7-9, the J call TRBJ2-3, with a possible D match to TRBD2 (5 bases). The CDR3 totals 15 residues. The germline V and J ends were trimmed by 3 bases and 0 bases, with 10 bases remaining between them. Germline lookup yields CDR1 SEHNR and CDR2 FQNEAQ (reference sequence). This CDR3 reads CASSFMRESTDTQYF. The CDR3 coding sequence is TGTGCCAGCAGCTTTATGAGGGAGAGCACAGATACGCAGTATTTT.

The gene calls are TRBV10-1 and TRBJ1-1; D not resolved. Germline CDR1 WNHNN, CDR2 SYGVQD (reference sequence). Deletions cut 8 bases from V and 1 base from J, with 11 bases between. There are 13 residues in the CDR3. CDR3 sequence reads: CASQVQRNTEAFF. Written as DNA, the CDR3 is TGCGCCAGCCAGGTCCAGAGGAACACTGAAGCTTTCTTT.

V gene TRBV2 combines with J gene TRBJ1-1; D remains unclear. The CDR3 contains 15 residues. Trimming left V 1 base short and J 5 bases short, with 14 bases between. The germline V gene has CDR1 SNHLY and CDR2 FYNNEI. CDR3 in DNA: TGTGCCAGCAGTGAAGGTATCGGGAGTCAAACTGAAGCTTTCTTT. Its translation: CASSEGIGSQTEAFF.

V is TRBV7-2 and J is TRBJ2-3; 7 bases line up with TRBD2. CDR3 length equals 15 residues. V shed 0 bases and J 3 bases; nucleotides not matched to a gene: 3. CDR1 SGHTA and CDR2 FQGNSA come from the germline V gene. This CDR3 reads CASSLAGGRTDTQYF. The DNA of the CDR3 is TGTGCCAGCAGCTTAGCGGGGGGGAGGACAGATACGCAGTATTTT.

This sequence joins TRBV25-1 and TRBJ2-3; 7 positions match TRBD1. The CDR3 is 14 amino acids. The V segment lost 3 bases and the J segment 4 bases; nucleotides outside the gene matches: 4. Germline assignment: CDR1 MGHDK and CDR2 SYGVNS. The CDR3 protein is CASSDYRGADTQYF. CDR3 nucleotides: TGTGCCAGCAGTGATTACAGGGGAGCAGATACGCAGTATTTT. The entire variable domain, with the rest obtained from reference TRBV25-1 and TRBJ2-3, is as follows: EADIYQTPRYLVIGTGKKITLECSQTMGHDKMYWYQQDPGMELHLIHYSYGVNSTEKGDLSSESTVSRIRTEHFPLTLESARPSHTSQYLCASSDYRGADTQYFGPGTRLTVL.

V gene TRBV21-1 combines with J gene TRBJ2-5; the table's D call, TRBD1, was not checked against the DNA. TRBV21-1 is a pseudogene locus. This CDR3 contains 16 residues. The CDR3 protein is CASSKVGDRGEETQYF. The CDR3 bases are TGTGCCAGCAGCAAAGTAGGGGACAGGGGAGAGGAGACCCAGTACTTC.

The genes are TRBV15 and TRBJ2-7; 8 nucleotides agree with TRBD2. Germline CDR1 reads LNHNV; CDR2 reads YYDKDF (reference sequence). The length of the CDR3 is 15 residues. The junction had 4 bases not matched to a gene; V was cut back by 0 bases and J by 3 bases. CDR3 DNA sequence: TGTGCCACCAGCAGAGATATTAGCGGGGACTACGAGCAGTACTTC. Translation gives CATSRDISGDYEQYF.

The V gene is TRBV7-9, the J gene TRBJ1-2, with a tentative D call TRBD1 (6 bases). V was cut by 2 bases and J by 2 bases, with 12 bases left in between. The CDR3 is 15 residues long. Germline CDR1 reads SEHNR; CDR2 reads FQNEAQ (reference sequence). CDR3 DNA: TGTGCCAGCAGCTTATTTGGACAGACGAACTATGGCTACACCTTC. The encoded protein is CASSLFGQTNYGYTF. Together with reference TRBV7-9 and TRBJ1-2, the CDR3 gives the full variable domain: DTGVSQNPRHKITKRGQNVTFRCDPISEHNRLYWYRQTLGQGPEFLTYFQNEAQLEKSRLLSDRFSAERPKGSFSTLEIQRTEQGDSAMYLCASSLFGQTNYGYTFGSGTRLTVV.

The CDR3: CASSIGQTGVYSGANVLTF. The CDR3 bases are TGTGCCAGTAGTATAGGCCAGACAGGAGTATACTCTGGGGCCAACGTCCTGACTTTC. The rearrangement joins TRBV19 to TRBJ2-6; TRBD1 is a possible D gene (6 bases). V lost 1 base to trimming and J lost 0 bases, with 16 bases between them. Germline V gives CDR1 LNHDA, CDR2 SQIVND (reference sequence). The CDR3 runs 19 residues.

The V and J genes are TRBV5-4 and TRBJ2-3, with 8 nucleotides matching TRBD2. Germline trimming cut 1 base from V and 5 bases from J; bases unmatched to any gene: 6. Looked up from germline, CDR1 is SGHNT and CDR2 is YYREEE (reference sequence). The CDR3 consists of 15 residues. The CDR3, as DNA: TGTGCCAGCAGCTTGACGGGGGGGGTACAAGATACGCAGTATTTT. Translated: CASSLTGGVQDTQYF.

The rearrangement links TRBV18 to TRBJ1-1; D is undetermined. CDR1 is KGHSH, CDR2 LQKENI, per germline. CDR3 length: 14 residues. The ends were cut back, 0 bases at V and 1 base at J, with 6 bases in the middle. The DNA of the CDR3 is TGTGCCAGCTCACCACCTCCGGGGAACACTGAAGCTTTCTTT. Protein product: CASSPPPGNTEAFF.

This chain uses TRBV11-2 with TRBJ2-1, with D perhaps TRBD1 (6 bases). This CDR3 spans 14 amino acids. Trimming cost V 1 base and J 8 bases, with 12 bases left between them. The germline CDR1 and CDR2 sequences are SGHAT and FQNNGV. The CDR3 is CASSLGSTGDEQFF. CDR3 DNA sequence: TGTGCCAGCAGCTTAGGGTCGACAGGAGATGAGCAGTTCTTC.

As DNA, the CDR3 is TGTGCCAGCAGGCGGCTAGCGGGGGGGCTCACCGGGGAGCTGTTTTTT. Its protein product is CASRRLAGGLTGELFF. The rearrangement links TRBV7-6 to TRBJ2-2, with TRBD2 matching 12 bases. J was trimmed by 4 bases and V by 6 bases; bases with no gene match: 6. The CDR3 length is 16 residues. Germline V gene sequence: CDR1 SGHVS, CDR2 FNYEAQ.

The chain uses TRBV7-9 and TRBJ2-7; maybe TRBD1 (6 bases). Germline CDR1 SEHNR, CDR2 FQNEAQ (reference sequence). This CDR3 is built from 13 residues. V lost 5 bases and J 4 bases, leaving 12 bases between the germline ends. In nucleotides, the CDR3 is TGTGCCAGCAGCCCCGGGACATTTTACGAGCAGTACTTC. It translates to CASSPGTFYEQYF.

This clone was counted only a few times. The gene calls are TRBV19 and TRBJ1-2, with 8 bases that match TRBD1. The CDR3 has 15 amino acids. The germline V gene has CDR1 LNHDA and CDR2 SQIVND (reference sequence). The J segment lost 6 bases and the V segment lost 7 bases, leaving 13 bases of the junction unmatched. The CDR3 spells CASMKGTGGNNGYTF. DNA of the CDR3: TGTGCCAGTATGAAGGGGACAGGTGGGAATAATGGCTACACCTTC.